A single sample gave rise to the 22 T cell receptor beta chains below, sequenced in a study of blood T cell repertoires in COVID-19. TCRdb keeps only in-frame clones here, not all; method: immunoSEQ multiplex PCR. This table has over 300,000 clones, 90% appearing once. Sequencing input: peripheral blood. These receptors all come from a man aged 18 to 30 with active or convalescent COVID-19.

In this sample, this clone turned up once. The chain couples TRBV29-1 to TRBJ2-5, with D hard to call. From germline, CDR1 is SQVTM and CDR2 ANQGSEA. The CDR3 loop spans 12 amino acids. Trimming removed 4 bases from V and 0 bases from J, with 6 bases in between. CDR3 sequence: CSVAKYQETQYF. CDR3 DNA: TGCAGCGTTGCTAAGTACCAAGAGACCCAGTACTTC.

The genes are TRBV7-2 and TRBJ1-2; perhaps TRBD1 as D (5 bases). Germline assignment: CDR1 SGHTA and CDR2 FQGNSA. V shed 5 bases and J shed 2 bases, with 15 bases lying between them. This CDR3 has 15 residues. CDR3 sequence (DNA): TGTGCCAGCAGCCCCGGGGGTGGAGTAAACTATGGCTACACCTTC. As protein: CASSPGGGVNYGYTF.

V usage is TRBV7-2 and J usage is TRBJ1-5; possible D gene TRBD1, 6 bases. The CDR3 loop spans 15 amino acids. V lost 7 bases, J lost 4 bases, and 17 bases lay in between. Per the germline V gene, CDR1 is SGHTA and CDR2 is FQGNSA. CDR3 region: CASTRGRGSNQPQHF. CDR3 bases: TGTGCCAGCACCCGGGGTAGGGGGAGTAATCAGCCCCAGCATTTT.

The CDR3 DNA reads TGTGCCACCAGGACAGGGGGCACCTACGAGCAGTACTTC. It yields the protein CATRTGGTYEQYF. The chain carries TRBV6-5 and TRBJ2-7, with 11 bases fitting TRBD1. The germline CDR1 and CDR2 sequences are MNHEY and SVGAGI. J gave up 2 bases and V 10 bases, and 4 bases lay outside the gene matches. The CDR3 spans 13 residues.

The chain recombines TRBV11-1 with TRBJ2-1; D possibly corresponds to TRBD1 (6 bases). This CDR3 contains 15 residues. CDR1 is SGHAT, CDR2 FQDESV, per germline (reference sequence). V lost 1 base and J lost 4, with 11 bases in between. This CDR3 is CASSLERGRYNEQFF. DNA of the CDR3: TGTGCCAGCAGCTTAGAGAGGGGGAGATACAATGAGCAGTTCTTC.

This clone was seen more than once but under ten times. The CDR3: CASSYTASGHTYEQYF. Here the CDR3 DNA reads TGTGCCAGCAGTTACACAGCTAGCGGGCATACCTACGAGCAGTACTTC. The chain employs TRBV6-5 and TRBJ2-7, with 8 nucleotides matching TRBD2. The CDR3 sequence is 16 residues long. With V trimmed by 2 bases and J by 2 bases, 8 bases remained unmatched. Germline CDR1 is MNHEY and CDR2 is SVGAGI.

The chain recombines TRBV5-5 with TRBJ1-2; 8 nucleotides agree with TRBD1. The CDR3 is made up of 15 amino acids. V dropped 5 bases and J dropped 7; count of bases not matched to a gene: 13. Germline values: CDR1 SGHKS, CDR2 YYEKEE (reference sequence). The CDR3 nucleotides read TGTGCCAGCAGTCGAAGCACTCAGGGGGCAGGTGGCTACACCTTC. Protein product: CASSRSTQGAGGYTF.

The chain joins TRBV5-6 to TRBJ1-3; D call uncertain. The CDR3 is 16 amino acids. Trimming shortened V by 1 base and J by 1 base, and 12 bases separated the two germline ends. CDR1 and CDR2 from the germline V gene are SGHDT and YYEEEE. The CDR3 sequence is CASSLSGRPSGNTIYF. The CDR3 nucleotides are TGTGCCAGCAGCTTGTCGGGTCGACCTTCTGGAAACACCATATATTTT.

Only a few counts were recorded for this clone. The CDR3 is CASRDSGMTRNEQFF. The CDR3 region has the DNA TGTGCCAGCAGGGATAGCGGGATGACTCGCAATGAGCAGTTCTTC. The V and J genes are TRBV28 and TRBJ2-1; 8 nucleotides align to TRBD2. The CDR3 runs 15 residues. The V segment lost 6 bases and the J segment 6 bases; nucleotides outside the gene matches: 10. Germline V gene sequence: CDR1 MDHEN, CDR2 SYDVKM.

The V gene is TRBV4-2, the J gene TRBJ1-2; 7 bases are shared with TRBD1. The CDR3 loop spans 18 amino acids. CDR1 and CDR2 (germline): LGHNA, YNFKEQ. The J segment lost 1 base and the V segment lost 1 base, leaving 12 bases of the junction unmatched. The CDR3 DNA sequence: TGTGCCAGCAGCCAAGCGGGAGGGGCAGGGGGAGTTAACTATGGCTACACCTTC. The encoded protein is CASSQAGGAGGVNYGYTF.

This clone has only one observation. CDR3 nucleotide sequence: TGCGCCAGCAGAGGGACAGCCCCTCACCAATATGGCTACACCTTC. Its protein is CASRGTAPHQYGYTF. V gene TRBV10-1 combines with J gene TRBJ1-2, with 7 bases fitting TRBD1. CDR1 is WNHNN, CDR2 SYGVQD, per germline (reference sequence). V shed 6 bases and J 5 bases; nucleotides not matched to a gene: 12. The CDR3 consists of 15 residues.

The gene calls are TRBV9 and TRBJ2-1; TRBD2 matches at 11 bases. With 3 bases clipped from V and 15 bases from J, the junction kept 5 bases outside the gene matches. The germline CDR1 and CDR2 sequences are SGDLS and YYNGEE. This CDR3 is 12 amino acids long. This CDR3 reads CASSDLAGGRFF. The CDR3 nucleotides read TGTGCCAGCAGCGACTTAGCGGGGGGGCGGTTCTTC.

This clone was counted between two and nine times. The rearrangement links TRBV12-3 or TRBV12-4 to TRBJ1-1; D remains ambiguous. This CDR3 is built from 12 residues. Trimming removed 7 bases at V and 3 bases at J, with 9 bases between. The CDR3 reads CASKFGYTEAFF. The CDR3 DNA reads as TGTGCCAGCAAATTCGGGTACACTGAAGCTTTCTTT.

In this sample, this clone turned up once. The gene calls are TRBV6-2 or TRBV6-3 and TRBJ1-1; TRBD1 agrees at 8 bases. The V gene's germline CDR1 is MNHEY and CDR2 SVGEGT. The CDR3 covers 12 residues. The ends lost 5 bases at V and 11 bases at J; junction bases unmatched: 7. The DNA for the CDR3 is TGTGCCAGCAGTCCCCGACAGGGGTTGGCTTTCTTT. Encoded protein: CASSPRQGLAFF.

This chain uses TRBV7-9 with TRBJ2-1, with TRBD2 identical over 10 bases. V shed 4 bases, J shed 10 bases, and the junction held 10 bases outside the gene matches. The CDR3 is made up of 15 amino acids. From germline, CDR1 is SEHNR and CDR2 FQNEAQ (reference sequence). CDR3 in amino acids: CASSSGLAETGEQFF. The CDR3, as DNA: TGTGCCAGCAGCTCCGGACTAGCGGAAACGGGCGAGCAGTTCTTC.

J is TRBJ1-5 and V is TRBV4-1, with D perhaps TRBD1 (5 bases). The CDR3 runs to 14 residues. Germline V gene lookup returns CDR1 MGHRA and CDR2 YSYEKL. V was cut by 5 bases and J by 2 bases, with 10 bases left in between. CDR3 sequence reads: CASSGAGGNQPQHF. The CDR3 nucleotides are TGCGCCAGCAGCGGGGCTGGGGGCAATCAGCCCCAGCATTTT.

Details on this clone: A much larger clone lies a single base off, so this may be a read error. The rearrangement uses TRBV6-5 and TRBJ1-4; TRBD1 agrees at 8 bases. Germline V CDR1 and CDR2: MNHEY, SVGAGI. V dropped 2 bases and J dropped 8; count of bases not matched to a gene: 4. The CDR3 runs 14 residues. CDR3 amino acids: CASSYDRGGEKLFF. The CDR3 region has the DNA TGTGCCAGCAGTTACGACAGGGGTGGGGAAAAACTGTTTTTT.

This clone came up a few times. The chain joins TRBV7-2 to TRBJ1-1, with TRBD1 matching over 7 bases. Germline CDR1 and CDR2: SGHTA and FQGNSA. The CDR3 length is 12 residues. With V trimmed by 4 bases and J by 7 bases, 3 bases remained unmatched. The CDR3 bases are TGTGCCAGCAGCTCGGGACAGAGTGAAGCTTTCTTT. Its protein product is CASSSGQSEAFF.

The CDR3 nucleotides read TGTGCCAGCAGACAAGGGGATCGAGCCCTCCACTTT. Residues: CASRQGDRALHF. V gene TRBV7-9 combines with J gene TRBJ1-6; perhaps TRBD1 as D (5 bases). The CDR3 is 12 residues long. CDR1 is SEHNR, CDR2 FQNEAQ, per germline (reference sequence). V lost 6 bases and J lost 14, with 14 bases in between.

V gene TRBV20-1 combines with J gene TRBJ1-1; D gene unclear. Germline V gene lookup returns CDR1 DFQATT and CDR2 SNEGSKA (reference sequence). V shed 3 bases and J shed 0 bases, with 20 bases lying between them. This CDR3 contains 17 residues. CDR3 residues: CSASGPIRGTMNTEAFF. CDR3 DNA sequence: TGCAGTGCTAGTGGACCGATTCGCGGAACTATGAACACTGAAGCTTTCTTT.

A few counts support this clone. The chain links TRBV28 to TRBJ2-3; 15 nucleotides align to TRBD2. Germline assignment: CDR1 MDHEN and CDR2 SYDVKM. V gave up 3 bases and J gave up 4 bases; unmatched junction bases: 11. The CDR3 extends over 19 amino acids. CDR3: CASSFTGLAGGSGPDTQYF. The CDR3 coding sequence is TGTGCCAGCAGTTTTACGGGACTAGCGGGAGGCAGCGGCCCAGATACGCAGTATTTT.

The chain links TRBV27 to TRBJ2-7; 8 bases map to TRBD2. Germline V gives CDR1 MNHEY, CDR2 SMNVEV (reference sequence). The CDR3 spans 14 residues. V was pared by 5 bases and J by 3 bases, with 6 bases of the junction left unmatched. The CDR3 bases are TGTGCCAGCAGTCCGGGACTAGTGATCTACGAGCAGTACTTC. It yields the protein CASSPGLVIYEQYF.